The 11 T cell receptor beta chains reported below all come from one sample, sequenced in a study of T cell responses to AZD1222 COVID-19 vaccine. Only in-frame clones appear in the TCRdb table, and some are missing; sequencing was by immunoSEQ multiplex PCR. The sample includes around 100,000 clones, approximately 88% of them seen just once. Sequencing was performed on peripheral blood, taken on day 0 of AZD1222 vaccination. Receptors originate from an adult in good health.

The chain is built from TRBV7-9 and TRBJ1-1, with a tentative D call TRBD1 (6 bases). The CDR3 sequence is 14 residues long. The V gene lost 5 bases and the J gene lost 1 base, with 11 bases spanning the gap. The germline V gene has CDR1 SEHNR and CDR2 FQNEAQ (reference sequence). CDR3 amino acids: CASSRAGQNTEAFF. The CDR3 nucleotides are TGTGCCAGCAGCCGGGCGGGACAGAACACTGAAGCTTTCTTT.

J is TRBJ1-2 and V is TRBV29-1; D is uncertain. This CDR3 comprises 12 residues. V was cut by 4 bases and J by 2 bases, with 8 bases left in between. The germline CDR1 and CDR2 sequences are SQVTM and ANQGSEA. CDR3 amino acids: CSVAEANYGYTF. For the CDR3, the DNA is TGCAGCGTTGCAGAAGCGAACTATGGCTACACCTTC.

V and J are TRBV7-9 and TRBJ1-4; D may be TRBD1 (5 bases). The CDR3 spans 19 residues. Trimming removed 4 bases from V and 1 base from J, with 22 bases in between. Germline-derived CDR1 and CDR2 are SEHNR and FQNEAQ (reference sequence). The CDR3 bases are TGTGCCAGCAGCTATGCGTTTCAGGGAATCCGTGGAACTAATGAAAAACTGTTTTTT. It translates to CASSYAFQGIRGTNEKLFF.

This chain joins TRBV6-1 and TRBJ1-6, with 9 bases aligning to TRBD1. The CDR3 extends over 16 amino acids. V lost 2 bases to trimming and J lost 6 bases; unmatched junction nucleotides: 5. CDR1 and CDR2 from the germline V gene are MNHNS and SASEGT. The CDR3 DNA reads as TGTGCCAGCAGTGAATTAACAGGGGGCAGTAATTCACCCCTCCACTTT. Translating it yields CASSELTGGSNSPLHF.

This clone was picked up one time. The chain couples TRBV12-5 to TRBJ1-3, with D possibly being TRBD1 (5 bases). The CDR3 has 14 amino acids. CDR1 and CDR2 from the germline V gene are LGHNT and FRNRAP. V dropped 6 bases and J dropped 4 bases, with 13 bases sitting between them. CDR3: CASGGPGRGNTIYF. As DNA, the CDR3 is TGTGCTAGTGGGGGTCCGGGGCGGGGAAACACCATATATTTT.

This clone is a singleton in its sample. The V and J genes are TRBV30 and TRBJ1-2; 7 nucleotides match TRBD1. With V trimmed by 2 bases and J by 2 bases, 5 bases remained unmatched. Germline CDR1 reads GTSNPN; CDR2 reads SVGIG (reference sequence). The CDR3 runs 14 residues. CDR3 in DNA: TGTGCCTGGAGTAAAGACAGGGTCAACTATGGCTACACCTTC. Translation gives CAWSKDRVNYGYTF.

The chain recombines TRBV19 with TRBJ1-3; no reliable D call. The ends were cut back, 8 bases at V and 4 bases at J, with 15 bases in the middle. The CDR3 has 14 residues. Germline assignment: CDR1 LNHDA and CDR2 SQIVND (reference sequence). The CDR3 loop is CASGDRDSGNTIYF. In nucleotides, the CDR3 is TGTGCCAGTGGCGACCGGGATTCGGGAAACACCATATATTTT.

The chain combines TRBV9 with TRBJ2-2, with 11 bases aligning to TRBD2. Germline V gene lookup returns CDR1 SGDLS and CDR2 YYNGEE. The CDR3 loop spans 18 amino acids. The V segment lost 0 bases and the J segment 5 bases; nucleotides outside the gene matches: 9. For the CDR3, the DNA is TGTGCCAGCAGCGTAGGTTTGTCTAGCGGGAGGCGTACCGGGGAGCTGTTTTTT. This translates into CASSVGLSSGRRTGELFF.

The genes are TRBV6-5 and TRBJ1-2; tentative D call: TRBD1 (6 bases). Germline lookup yields CDR1 MNHEY and CDR2 SVGAGI. CDR3 length: 15 amino acids. Trimming took off 6 bases at V and 0 bases at J, with 14 bases between the two ends. The CDR3 is CASRATGQANYGYTF. In DNA form, the CDR3 reads TGTGCCAGCAGAGCTACAGGGCAAGCTAACTATGGCTACACCTTC.

The J gene is TRBJ1-5, the V gene TRBV19, with 8 bases aligning to TRBD1. Per the germline V gene, CDR1 is LNHDA and CDR2 is SQIVND (reference sequence). Trimming took 6 bases from V and 4 from J; bases not matched to a gene: 8. The CDR3 extends over 15 amino acids. The DNA of the CDR3 is TGTGCCAGTAGGGCAGGGCAGGGGGCTAATCAGCCCCAGCATTTT. Protein sequence: CASRAGQGANQPQHF.

The V call is TRBV5-8, the J call TRBJ2-1; maybe TRBD2 (7 bases). Per germline, CDR1 SGHTS and CDR2 YDEGEE. Trimming stripped 0 bases from V and 12 bases from J, with 13 bases between. The CDR3 spans 13 residues. The CDR3 coding sequence is TGTGCCAGCAGCTTGGAGGGGGAGGGGAGGCAGTTCTTC. As protein: CASSLEGEGRQFF.